The present entry profiles one TCR beta chain with its context. Its cognate antigen is unknown. Germline CDR1 SGHTA, CDR2 FQGTGA. V shed 2 bases and J shed 8 bases, with 6 bases lying between them. This CDR3 region has 12 residues. The entry originates in a study of T cell repertoires in cytomegalovirus infection. TCRdb fed the reads into MiXCR, producing one record per CDR3 protein. The sample carries around 300,000 distinct CDR3 sequences, approximately 22% recorded once. This sequence was found in a human donor in good health (CMV status not recorded). Some clones in this sample may be carry-over from other donors' samples. The sequencing used cultured PBMCs, collected from culture after CMV antigen stimulation. This sequence joins TRBV7-3 and TRBJ2-2; D gene uncertain. Here the CDR3 DNA reads TGTGCCAGCAGCTTACGTGGGGGGGAGCTGTTTTTT. This sequence encodes CASSLRGGELFF.